This passage covers 26 T cell receptor beta chains from one sample sequenced in a study of blood T cell repertoires in COVID-19. The method was immunoSEQ multiplex PCR; TCRdb's version includes in-frame clones alone and lacks a portion of them. This sample has about half a million clones, with approximately 83% found just once. Sequencing was carried out using peripheral blood. The receptors come from a human donor in a cohort sampled during active COVID-19.

Remarks on this clone: The sample has other DNA sequences that encode this CDR3 too. The chain has TRBV3-1 (or the pseudogene TRBV3-2) and TRBJ1-1, with 12 bases aligning to TRBD1. CDR1 is LGHDT and CDR2 is YNNKEL in the germline V gene (reference sequence). CDR3 size: 18 residues. V lost 1 base, J lost 0 bases, and 6 bases stayed unmatched. The CDR3 nucleotides read TGTGCCAGCAGCCAAGCCGGGACAGGGGGCTTGGTGAACACTGAAGCTTTCTTT. Amino acid sequence: CASSQAGTGGLVNTEAFF.

This clone was seen a few times. The gene calls are TRBV20-1 and TRBJ2-7; D ambiguous. The CDR3 sequence is 15 residues long. CDR1 DFQATT and CDR2 SNEGSKA come from the germline V gene (reference sequence). V dropped 3 bases and J dropped 0 bases, with 15 bases sitting between them. The CDR3 region is CSASPNDGFSYEQYF. The CDR3 nucleotides read TGCAGTGCTAGTCCTAACGACGGGTTCTCCTACGAGCAGTACTTC.

The chain has TRBV7-2 and TRBJ1-2, with D unclear. The CDR3 extends over 11 amino acids. The ends were cut back, 6 bases at V and 1 base at J, with 3 bases in the middle. Per the germline V gene, CDR1 is SGHTA and CDR2 is FQGNSA. CDR3 bases: TGTGCCAGCAGTAATAACTATGGCTACACCTTC. Amino acid sequence: CASSNNYGYTF.

J is TRBJ2-7 and V is TRBV29-1; D may be TRBD2 (5 bases). The CDR3 is 13 residues long. Trimming took 4 bases from V and 2 from J, leaving 12 bases between them. CDR1 SQVTM and CDR2 ANQGSEA come from the germline V gene. The CDR3 DNA follows: TGCAGCGTTGGTACGGGGTTAGCCTACGAGCAGTACTTC. This encodes CSVGTGLAYEQYF.

The chain links TRBV19 to TRBJ2-2; 7 bases map to TRBD2. Germline V gives CDR1 LNHDA, CDR2 SQIVND (reference sequence). This CDR3 has 15 residues. V shed 4 bases and J 4 bases; nucleotides not matched to a gene: 6. CDR3 sequence reads: CASSTQTGGTGELFF. The DNA for the CDR3 is TGTGCCAGTAGTACCCAGACGGGGGGCACCGGGGAGCTGTTTTTT.

J is TRBJ2-3 and V is TRBV11-2; D possibly corresponds to TRBD2 (5 bases). Trimming pared 5 bases from V and 4 bases from J, leaving 19 bases between. The CDR3 has 16 residues. CDR1 is SGHAT, CDR2 FQNNGV, per germline. This CDR3 reads CASSLPRPGSADTQYF. The CDR3, as DNA: TGTGCCAGCAGCCTCCCTCGACCGGGGAGCGCAGATACGCAGTATTTT. The full variable domain, its missing parts supplied by reference TRBV11-2 and TRBJ2-3, is EAGVAQSPRYKIIEKRQSVAFWCNPISGHATLYWYQQILGQGPKLLIQFQNNGVVDDSQLPKDRFSAERLKGVDSTLKIQPAKLEDSAVYLCASSLPRPGSADTQYFGPGTRLTVL.

The rearrangement joins TRBV5-6 to TRBJ2-7; possibly TRBD2 for D (6 bases). Germline CDR1 is SGHDT and CDR2 is YYEEEE. With 5 bases removed from V and 0 bases from J, the gap between germline ends came to 15 bases. This CDR3 is 15 amino acids long. CDR3 in DNA: TGTGCCAGCAGAAAGCTAGCGTTTGACTCCTACGAGCAGTACTTC. It specifies CASRKLAFDSYEQYF. Full variable domain (remainder filled in from reference TRBV5-6 and TRBJ2-7): DAGVTQSPTHLIKTRGQQVTLRCSPKSGHDTVSWYQQALGQGPQFIFQYYEEEERQRGNFPDRFSGHQFPNYSSELNVNALLLGDSALYLCASRKLAFDSYEQYFGPGTRLTVT.

The chain is built from TRBV4-3 and TRBJ2-1; no clear D. The CDR3 has 14 residues. Trimming pared 4 bases from V and 3 bases from J, leaving 10 bases between. CDR1 and CDR2 from the germline V gene are LGHNA and YSLEER. CDR3 sequence (DNA): TGCGCCAGCAGCCCCGATCGAGGCTACAATGAGCAGTTCTTC. Amino acids: CASSPDRGYNEQFF.

This clone was found once. The chain carries TRBV6-5 and TRBJ1-2; 9 bases match TRBD1. The length of the CDR3 is 14 residues. V trimming: 6 bases; J trimming: 4 bases; junction bases outside the gene matches: 6. CDR1 and CDR2 from the germline V gene are MNHEY and SVGAGI. The CDR3 protein is CASRWTGDGYGYTF. The DNA for the CDR3 is TGTGCCAGCAGGTGGACAGGGGATGGCTATGGCTACACCTTC.

J is TRBJ2-1 and V is TRBV5-4; 8 bases are shared with TRBD2. Germline V gives CDR1 SGHNT, CDR2 YYREEE (reference sequence). This CDR3 is built from 17 residues. Trimming took 4 bases from V and 6 from J; bases not matched to a gene: 15. Written as DNA, the CDR3 is TGTGCCAGCAGCCGGAACCTAGCGGGTCGCTCCCTCAATGAGCAGTTCTTC. Translated, it gives CASSRNLAGRSLNEQFF. Filled out from reference TRBV5-4 and TRBJ2-1, the complete variable domain reads ETGVTQSPTHLIKTRGQQVTLRCSSQSGHNTVSWYQQALGQGPQFIFQYYREEENGRGNFPPRFSGLQFPNYSSELNVNALELDDSALYLCASSRNLAGRSLNEQFFGPGTRLTVL.

The chain recombines TRBV28 with TRBJ1-4; possible D gene TRBD1, 5 bases. The ends were cut back, 3 bases at V and 4 bases at J, with 12 bases in the middle. Germline CDR1 is MDHEN and CDR2 is SYDVKM. The CDR3 covers 15 residues. The CDR3 here is CASSFSRGLNEKLFF. The CDR3 nucleotides are TGTGCCAGCAGTTTTAGTAGGGGTCTTAATGAAAAACTGTTTTTT.

A word on this clone: The same CDR3 also results from other DNA sequences found in this sample. V usage is TRBV3-1 (or the pseudogene TRBV3-2) and J usage is TRBJ2-3, with TRBD2 matching over 9 bases. Unmatched junction bases numbered 4, after V lost 4 bases and J lost 2 bases. Germline assignment: CDR1 LGHDT and CDR2 YNNKEL (reference sequence). The CDR3 has 15 residues. The CDR3 DNA follows: TGTGCCAGCAGCCCCCTAGCGGGATCCACAGATACGCAGTATTTT. Protein sequence: CASSPLAGSTDTQYF.

The rearrangement joins TRBV30 to TRBJ1-1; D gene ambiguous. Germline CDR1 is GTSNPN and CDR2 is SVGIG (reference sequence). The CDR3 extends over 13 amino acids. V lost 2 bases and J lost 5, with 12 bases in between. CDR3 sequence: CAWSPLGRTEAFF. The CDR3, as DNA: TGTGCCTGGAGTCCCCTGGGGAGGACTGAAGCTTTCTTT.

The table lists this clone with a count of one. The chain has TRBV6-1 and TRBJ2-5, with TRBD1 matching over 8 bases. J gave up 4 bases and V 1 base, and 5 bases lay outside the gene matches. The length of the CDR3 is 15 residues. Per the germline V gene, CDR1 is MNHNS and CDR2 is SASEGT. CDR3 sequence (DNA): TGTGCCAGCAGTGAAGATCGGACAGGGTTAGAGACCCAGTACTTC. This encodes CASSEDRTGLETQYF.

This clone was found once. The chain is built from TRBV18 and TRBJ1-1; no clear D gene. The CDR3 contains 13 residues. The V end was cut by 11 bases, the J end by 0 bases, with 13 bases between. From germline, CDR1 is KGHSH and CDR2 LQKENI. For the CDR3, the DNA is TGTGCCGCAAAGGAGGAAATGAACACTGAAGCTTTCTTT. This sequence encodes CAAKEEMNTEAFF.

This sequence joins TRBV18 and TRBJ2-7; D is undetermined. Germline CDR1 reads KGHSH; CDR2 reads LQKENI. The CDR3 extends over 14 amino acids. The V and J ends lost 3 bases and 2 bases respectively, with 11 bases between them. CDR3 region: CASSPSRLTYEQYF. CDR3 nucleotides: TGTGCCAGCTCACCCTCGAGACTCACCTACGAGCAGTACTTC.

This sequence joins TRBV7-2 and TRBJ1-2, with D possibly matching TRBD1 (5 bases). The V gene lost 6 bases and the J gene lost 4 bases, with 12 bases spanning the gap. Germline CDR1 SGHTA, CDR2 FQGNSA. CDR3 length: 13 amino acids. The CDR3 sequence is CASSRPGGYGYTF. The CDR3 DNA reads as TGTGCCAGCAGTCGACCCGGGGGCTATGGCTACACCTTC.

The gene calls are TRBV28 and TRBJ2-1, with a tentative D call TRBD1 (5 bases). The V end was cut by 8 bases, the J end by 0 bases, with 14 bases between. Germline lookup yields CDR1 MDHEN and CDR2 SYDVKM. CDR3 length: 15 residues. The CDR3 loop reads CASLSQGVSYNEQFF. In DNA form, the CDR3 reads TGTGCCAGCTTGTCCCAAGGGGTCTCCTACAATGAGCAGTTCTTC. Using reference TRBV28 and TRBJ2-1 for the parts outside the CDR3, the full variable domain is DVKVTQSSRYLVKRTGEKVFLECVQDMDHENMFWYRQDPGLGLRLIYFSYDVKMKEKGDIPEGYSVSREKKERFSLILESASTNQTSMYLCASLSQGVSYNEQFFGPGTRLTVL.

J is TRBJ1-5 and V is TRBV28, with D possibly being TRBD1 (5 bases). The CDR3 is 14 residues long. V lost 1 base and J lost 6, with 10 bases in between. Germline V lookup: CDR1 MDHEN, CDR2 SYDVKM. CDR3 region: CASSLLGVAQPQHF. In DNA, the CDR3 is TGTGCCAGCAGTTTATTAGGGGTGGCTCAGCCCCAGCATTTT.

The rearrangement joins TRBV23-1 to TRBJ2-4, with 7 nucleotides matching TRBD1. TRBV23-1 is recorded as an ORF, its role being uncertain. This CDR3 comprises 19 residues. V lost 3 bases to trimming and J lost 2 bases; unmatched junction nucleotides: 16. In nucleotides, the CDR3 is TGCGCCAGCAGTCATTTTTACCGGACAGGCCAGGGGCCCAAAAACATTCAGTACTTC. As protein: CASSHFYRTGQGPKNIQYF.

The rearrangement joins TRBV28 to TRBJ2-1, with 8 nucleotides matching TRBD1. This CDR3 has 12 residues. Trimming removed 10 bases from V and 13 bases from J; junction bases left unmatched: 12. Germline loops: CDR1 MDHEN, CDR2 SYDVKM. The CDR3 DNA sequence: TGTGCCACCTCACCGAGGACAGGGATCCAGTTCTTC. Its protein is CATSPRTGIQFF.

This chain uses TRBV6-4 with TRBJ2-1; TRBD1 matches 10 bases. Germline V CDR1 and CDR2: MRHNA, SNTAGT. V shed 0 bases, J shed 8 bases, and the junction held 7 bases outside the gene matches. The CDR3 consists of 16 residues. The CDR3 loop is CASSDSGTGVGDEQFF. Here the CDR3 DNA reads TGTGCCAGCAGTGACTCGGGGACAGGGGTAGGGGATGAGCAGTTCTTC.

This clone has a handful of counts. V usage is TRBV5-5 and J usage is TRBJ1-1; D gene uncertain. The V and J ends lost 0 bases and 1 base respectively, with 16 bases between them. The germline CDR1 and CDR2 sequences are SGHKS and YYEKEE (reference sequence). CDR3 length: 17 residues. The CDR3 DNA is TGTGCCAGCAGCTTGGTACCAGAGGGCATTCGGAACACTGAAGCTTTCTTT. Amino acid sequence: CASSLVPEGIRNTEAFF.

The rearrangement joins TRBV24-1 to TRBJ1-5, with TRBD1 matching over 9 bases. The ends lost 4 bases at V and 1 base at J; junction bases unmatched: 1. Germline CDR1 KGHDR, CDR2 SFDVKD. The CDR3 contains 15 residues. The CDR3: CATSEGTGSNQPQHF. In DNA form, the CDR3 reads TGTGCCACCAGTGAGGGGACAGGGAGCAATCAGCCCCAGCATTTT.

The rearrangement joins TRBV7-9 to TRBJ1-2; D might be TRBD1 (5 bases). There are 14 residues in the CDR3. V was shortened by 8 bases and J by 0 bases, with 13 bases between the two germline ends. Per the germline V gene, CDR1 is SEHNR and CDR2 is FQNEAQ (reference sequence). The DNA of the CDR3 is TGTGCCAGCGCCCCCGACAGAGCTAACTATGGCTACACCTTC. Encoded protein: CASAPDRANYGYTF.

In regard to this clone: This sample includes further DNA sequences coding for the same CDR3. The rearrangement links TRBV28 to TRBJ2-1, with TRBD2 matching over 7 bases. V shed 2 bases, J shed 5 bases, and the junction held 3 bases outside the gene matches. CDR1 and CDR2 (germline): MDHEN, SYDVKM. This CDR3 contains 14 residues. The CDR3 coding sequence is TGTGCCAGCAGTTTAGCGGGGGTAAACAATGAGCAGTTCTTC. It yields the protein CASSLAGVNNEQFF.